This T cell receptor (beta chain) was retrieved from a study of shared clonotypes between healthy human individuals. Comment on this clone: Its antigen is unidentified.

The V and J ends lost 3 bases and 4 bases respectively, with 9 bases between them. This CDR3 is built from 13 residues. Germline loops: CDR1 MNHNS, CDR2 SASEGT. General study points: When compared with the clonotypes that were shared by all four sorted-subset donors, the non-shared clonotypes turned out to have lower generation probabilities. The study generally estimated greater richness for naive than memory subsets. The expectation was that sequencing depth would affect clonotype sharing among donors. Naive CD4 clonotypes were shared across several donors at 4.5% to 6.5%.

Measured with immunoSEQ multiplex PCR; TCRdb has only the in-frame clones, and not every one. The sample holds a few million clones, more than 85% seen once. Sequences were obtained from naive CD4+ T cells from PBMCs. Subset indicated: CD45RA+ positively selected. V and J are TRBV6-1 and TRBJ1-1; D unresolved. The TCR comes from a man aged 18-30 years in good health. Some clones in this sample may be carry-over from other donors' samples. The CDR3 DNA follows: TGTGCCAGCAGTGATTACCAGGCCACTGAAGCTTTCTTT. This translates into CASSDYQATEAFF.